Sequencing of this TCR beta chain was carried out in a study of blood T cell repertoires in COVID-19 (dated by TCRdb to between 2020 and 2021). For the study in its entirety: Collaborator samples came from the United States, Italy and Spain and covered acute and convalescent phases of COVID-19. The sample metadata nearly always contained a de-identified subject ID, COVID-19 status, age in years and sex. The repertoires were released in a freely available public database intended as a resource for research on the immune response to SARS-CoV-2. The samples were drawn from the first 160 participants of the ongoing ImmuneRACE study and from 950 to 1,500 subjects provided by 6 global collaborators. Deeply sampled blood TCRbeta repertoires from subjects exposed to, actively infected with, or recovered from COVID-19 were included in the dataset. The material from the prospective study consisted of cDNA or gDNA derived from T cells, B-cell-depleted T cells, or PBMCs. Where available, HLA class I and class II types were taken from metadata supplied by the sample provider and were not determined by assay-based typing.

With regard to this clone: Its target antigen remains unknown. The sample holds no much larger clone one base away, and base qualities are not on file.

The collaborating institutions used their own protocols to collect whole blood in K2EDTA tubes. For TCRbeta analysis, collaborators shipped samples as frozen whole blood, isolated PBMCs, or DNA extracted from either of those sample types. TCRbeta CDR3 regions were amplified from genomic DNA by means of the immunoSEQ Assay, a bias-controlled multiplex PCR. Processing in the source paper ran as follows. Within the assay, amplification of reference gene primers was used to estimate how many nucleated cells each sample contained. To quantify the absolute abundance of each unique TCRbeta CDR3 rearrangement, sequence reads were collapsed and filtered. For each sample, productive Simpson clonality was calculated as the square root of Simpson's diversity index across productive rearrangements. The clones in this table, taken by TCRdb from immuneACCESS, are in-frame only. Not every clone is retained; where verified, under half of the shortfall comes from an unresolved V gene, and the cause of the rest is unknown. Clonal size and the V and J genes are those of that table, whereas D and trimming came from the DNA. The sample includes 200,000 to 250,000 clones, with less than 90% observed a single time. The ten top clones hold 18% of the sample.

General conclusions and limits of the study: The quantity of clinical and demographic metadata differed by source and by participant and was supplied without curation.

The sequence derives from a woman aged 80 or over with active or convalescent COVID-19. The sequenced material came from peripheral blood.

Here the CDR3 is given as CASSRPGQLLYTF. The nucleotide sequence is given as TGTGCCAGCAGCCGCCCGGGACAGCTATTATACACCTTC. The receptor chain draws on TRBV12-3 or TRBV12-4 and TRBJ1-2, with 7 junctional bases fitting TRBD1. The CDR3 starts with the cysteine, ends with the phenylalanine, and has 13 residues. The DNA shown is the 39-base CDR3, in frame from base 1. For this chain, trimming is 6 bases at the V end and 11 bases at the J end, and the number of junction bases without a gene match is 12.